This entry describes one T cell receptor (beta chain). Its antigen remains unidentified. J was trimmed by 5 bases and V by 4 bases; bases with no gene match: 4. CDR1 SGDLS and CDR2 YYNGEE come from the germline V gene. The CDR3 consists of 14 residues. The entry originates in a study of shared clonotypes between healthy human individuals. Study-wide findings and caveats: Naive CD4 clonotype sharing across a handful of donors was around 5.5%. Generation of non-shared clonotypes was less probable than generation of clonotypes shared by all four donors. An effect of sequencing depth on clonotype sharing among donors was expected.

The run depth of the assay was deep. Sequencing used immunoSEQ multiplex PCR; TCRdb keeps in-frame clones, though not all of them. The table lists millions of clones, 95% of them singletons. The chain recombines TRBV9 with TRBJ1-1, with TRBD1 identical over 11 bases. The specimen sequenced was naive CD4+ T cells sorted from blood. This sample's subset: CD45RA+ positively selected. This TCR came from a man aged 18 to 35 in good health. In DNA form, the CDR3 reads TGTGCCAGCAGCCGGGACAGGGGGAGGACTGAAGCTTTCTTT. Protein product: CASSRDRGRTEAFF.